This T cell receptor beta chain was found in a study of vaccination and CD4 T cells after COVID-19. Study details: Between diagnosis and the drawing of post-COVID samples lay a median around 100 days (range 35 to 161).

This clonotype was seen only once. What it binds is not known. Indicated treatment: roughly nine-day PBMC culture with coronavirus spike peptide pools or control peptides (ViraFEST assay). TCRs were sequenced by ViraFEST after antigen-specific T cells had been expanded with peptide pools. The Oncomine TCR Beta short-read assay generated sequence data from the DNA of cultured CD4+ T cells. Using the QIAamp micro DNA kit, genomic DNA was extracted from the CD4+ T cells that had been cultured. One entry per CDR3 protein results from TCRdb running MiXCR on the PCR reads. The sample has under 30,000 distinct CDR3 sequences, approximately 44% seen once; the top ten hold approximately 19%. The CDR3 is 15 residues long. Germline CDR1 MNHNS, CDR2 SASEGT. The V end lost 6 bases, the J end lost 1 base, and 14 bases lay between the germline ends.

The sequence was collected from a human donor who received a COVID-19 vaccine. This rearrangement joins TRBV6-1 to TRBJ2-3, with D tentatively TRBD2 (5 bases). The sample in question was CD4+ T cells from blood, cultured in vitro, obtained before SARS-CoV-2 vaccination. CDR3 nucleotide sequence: TGTGCCAGCAGACCCCCGAGGGCAGGCACAGATACGCAGTATTTT. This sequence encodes CASRPPRAGTDTQYF.